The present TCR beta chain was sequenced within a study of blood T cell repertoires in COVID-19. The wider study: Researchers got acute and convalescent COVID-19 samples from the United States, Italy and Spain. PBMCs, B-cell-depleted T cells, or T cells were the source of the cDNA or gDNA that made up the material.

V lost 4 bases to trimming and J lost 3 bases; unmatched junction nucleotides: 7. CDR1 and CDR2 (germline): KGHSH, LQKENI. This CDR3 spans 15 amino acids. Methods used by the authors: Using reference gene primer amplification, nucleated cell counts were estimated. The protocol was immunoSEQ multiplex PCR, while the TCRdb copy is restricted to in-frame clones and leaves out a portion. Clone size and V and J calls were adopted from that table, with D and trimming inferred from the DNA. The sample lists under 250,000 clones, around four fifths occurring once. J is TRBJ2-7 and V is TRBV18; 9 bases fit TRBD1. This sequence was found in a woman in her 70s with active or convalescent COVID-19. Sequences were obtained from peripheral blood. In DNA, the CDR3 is TGTGCCAGCTCACAAGGACAGGGGTATGACTACGAGCAGTACTTC. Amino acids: CASSQGQGYDYEQYF.